The table lists the clone carrying this T cell receptor (beta chain) with a count of one. The sample belongs to a study of CD8+CD57+ T cells in acquired aplastic anemia. Using genomic DNA as the template, TCR beta VDJ and CDR3 profiling was carried out. One entry per CDR3 protein results from TCRdb running MiXCR on the reads. The table lists about 150,000 distinct CDR3 sequences, roughly 49% of them singletons. All patients picked for sequencing had shown, by flow cytometry, an expansion of CD8+CD57+ cells. Every patient had severe acquired aplastic anemia. The CDR3 contains 15 residues. J was trimmed by 4 bases and V by 3 bases; bases with no gene match: 5. Germline V gene data show CDR1 as SGHTA and CDR2 as FQGNSA.

This chain links TRBV7-2 with TRBJ2-1, with 8 bases aligning to TRBD1. This TCR came from a human donor with aplastic anemia. Sequencing was done on a sample of sorted CD4+, CD8+, or CD8+CD57+ T cells (not recorded which) from PBMCs. CDR3 loop: CASSLRGTGYNEQFF. CDR3 DNA sequence: TGTGCCAGCAGCTTGAGAGGGACAGGATACAATGAGCAGTTCTTC. The whole variable domain, remainder taken from reference TRBV7-2 and TRBJ2-1, is GAGVSQSPSNKVTEKGKDVELRCDPISGHTALYWYRQSLGQGLEFLIYFQGNSAPDKSGLPSDRFSAERTGGSVSTLTIQRTQQEDSAVYLCASSLRGTGYNEQFFGPGTRLTVL.